Given below is one TCR beta chain in context. Antigen: not known. The assay was run at deep level. Repertoires were generated with immunoSEQ multiplex PCR, while TCRdb's copy carries only in-frame clones and drops some. The table shows some 2.1 million clones, with roughly 94% occurring only once. This sample is drawn from a study of shared clonotypes between healthy human individuals. Overall study results and limits: Sequencing depth was predicted to influence how clonotypes are shared among donors. Estimated clonotype richness was generally higher in naive than memory subsets. The sharing of about 5% of naive CD4 clonotypes was seen across a few donors.

The V gene lost 3 bases and the J gene lost 7 bases, with 12 bases spanning the gap. In germline, CDR1 is MRHNA, CDR2 SNTAGT. The CDR3 extends over 13 amino acids. V gene TRBV6-4 combines with J gene TRBJ1-2; weak D call: TRBD1 (5 bases). The source is a man younger than 35 in good health. The sequenced sample consisted of naive CD4+ T cells sorted from blood. The subset here: CD45RA+ positively selected. DNA of the CDR3: TGTGCCAGCAGTGATGGGACTTTGGGTGGCTACACCTTC. Translation gives CASSDGTLGGYTF.